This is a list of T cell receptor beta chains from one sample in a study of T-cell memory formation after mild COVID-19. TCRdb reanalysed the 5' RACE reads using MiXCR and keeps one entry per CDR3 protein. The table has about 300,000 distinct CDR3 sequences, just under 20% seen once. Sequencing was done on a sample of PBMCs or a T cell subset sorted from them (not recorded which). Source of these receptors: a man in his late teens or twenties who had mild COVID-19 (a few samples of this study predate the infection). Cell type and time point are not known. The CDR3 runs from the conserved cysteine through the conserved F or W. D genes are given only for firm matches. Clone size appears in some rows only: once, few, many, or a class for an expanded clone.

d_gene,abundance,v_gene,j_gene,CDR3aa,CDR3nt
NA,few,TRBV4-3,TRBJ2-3,CASSQDGDSRLTDTQYF,TGCGCCAGCAGCCAAGACGGTGACTCCCGCCTCACAGATACGCAGTATTTT
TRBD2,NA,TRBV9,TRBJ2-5,CASSTSGGAYQETQYF,TGTGCCAGCAGCACTAGCGGGGGAGCGTACCAAGAGACCCAGTACTTC
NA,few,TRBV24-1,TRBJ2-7,CATRTGTGFDEQYF,TGTGCCACCAGGACGGGAACAGGGTTCGACGAGCAGTACTTC
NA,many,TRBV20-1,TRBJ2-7,CSARALEDFPEQYF,TGCAGTGCTAGAGCCCTCGAGGACTTTCCCGAGCAGTACTTC
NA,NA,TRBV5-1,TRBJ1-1,CASSFAGPGNTEAFF,TGCGCCAGCAGCTTTGCGGGGCCGGGGAACACTGAAGCTTTCTTT
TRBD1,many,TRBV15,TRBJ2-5,CATSVSDRGRGETQYF,TGTGCCACCAGCGTCTCGGACAGGGGGCGGGGGGAGACCCAGTACTTC
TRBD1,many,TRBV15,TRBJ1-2,CATSRGQTYGYTF,TGTGCCACCAGCAGGGGACAGACCTATGGCTACACCTTC
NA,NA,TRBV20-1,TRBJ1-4,CSARPQEREKLFF,TGCAGTGCTAGACCGCAGGAGCGAGAAAAACTGTTTTTT
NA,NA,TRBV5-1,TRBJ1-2,CASSLEWAGENGYTF,TGCGCCAGCAGCTTGGAATGGGCCGGGGAAAATGGCTACACCTTC
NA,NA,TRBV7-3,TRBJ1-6,CASSLGQRGSPLHF,TGTGCCAGCAGCTTAGGCCAGAGGGGCTCACCCCTCCACTTT
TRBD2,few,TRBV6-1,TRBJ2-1,CASSELAGAYNEQFF,TGTGCCAGCAGTGAACTAGCGGGGGCCTACAATGAGCAGTTCTTC
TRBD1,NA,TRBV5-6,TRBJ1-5,CASSSGTGVQPQHF,TGTGCCAGCAGTTCCGGGACAGGGGTTCAGCCCCAGCATTTT
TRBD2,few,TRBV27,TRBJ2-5,CASRTAGGGSFETQYF,TGTGCCAGCCGAACCGCGGGCGGGGGTTCTTTCGAGACCCAGTACTTC
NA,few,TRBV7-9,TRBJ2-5,CASSLAAGRETQYF,TGTGCCAGCAGCTTAGCGGCAGGAAGAGAGACCCAGTACTTC
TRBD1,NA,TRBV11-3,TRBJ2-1,CASSQGAKYNEQFF,TGTGCCTCCTCCCAGGGGGCAAAATACAATGAGCAGTTCTTC
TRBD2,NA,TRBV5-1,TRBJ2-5,CASSLERAGGRETQYF,TGCGCCAGCAGCTTGGAAAGAGCGGGGGGGCGGGAGACCCAGTACTTC
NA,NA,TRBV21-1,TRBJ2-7,CASSEGGRGVYEQYF,TGTGCCAGCAGCGAGGGGGGCAGAGGGGTCTACGAGCAGTACTTC
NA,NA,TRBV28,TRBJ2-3,CASHEGILTDTQYF,TGTGCCAGCCACGAAGGCATCCTCACAGATACGCAGTATTTT
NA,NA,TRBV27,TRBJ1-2,CASRQLSPQGSYGYTF,TGTGCCAGCAGACAGCTCTCCCCTCAGGGTAGCTATGGCTACACCTTC
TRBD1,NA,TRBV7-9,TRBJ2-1,CASSFPGQRFSSYNEQFF,TGTGCCAGCAGCTTCCCGGGACAGAGATTTAGCTCCTACAATGAGCAGTTCTTC
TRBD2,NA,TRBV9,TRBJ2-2,CASSVASSGGLKNTGELFF,TGTGCCAGCAGCGTAGCTTCTAGCGGGGGGCTAAAGAACACCGGGGAGCTGTTTTTT
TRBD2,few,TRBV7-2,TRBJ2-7,CAGGGGNSYEQYF,TGTGCCGGCGGCGGGGGGAACTCCTACGAGCAGTACTTC
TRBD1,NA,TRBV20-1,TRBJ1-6,CSARVRDRGNSPLHF,TGCAGTGCTAGAGTCCGGGACAGGGGGAATTCACCCCTCCACTTT
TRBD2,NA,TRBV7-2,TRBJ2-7,CASSPGSGVTYEQYF,TGTGCCAGCAGCCCGGGGAGCGGGGTAACCTACGAGCAGTACTTC
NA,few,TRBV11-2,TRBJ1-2,CASSLSVDYNYGYTF,TGTGCCAGCAGCCTTAGCGTGGACTATAACTATGGCTACACCTTC
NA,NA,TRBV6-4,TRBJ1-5,CASRTGHPNQPQHF,TGTGCCAGCAGAACAGGGCACCCCAATCAGCCCCAGCATTTT
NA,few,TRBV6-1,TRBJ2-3,CASSTRHGFSTDTQYF,TGTGCCAGCAGTACACGACACGGCTTCAGCACAGATACGCAGTATTTT
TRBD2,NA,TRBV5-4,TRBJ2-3,CASSSREDTQYF,TGTGCCAGCAGCTCGCGGGAGGATACGCAGTATTTT
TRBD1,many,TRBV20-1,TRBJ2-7,CSGRRDRGYEQYF,TGCAGTGGTCGGCGGGACAGGGGCTACGAGCAGTACTTC
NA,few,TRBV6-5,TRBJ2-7,CASSYSIGDPYEQYF,TGTGCCAGCAGTTACTCAATCGGGGATCCCTACGAGCAGTACTTC
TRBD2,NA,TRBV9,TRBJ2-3,CASSLTSGGVADTQYF,TGTGCCAGCAGCCTCACTAGCGGGGGGGTCGCAGATACGCAGTATTTT
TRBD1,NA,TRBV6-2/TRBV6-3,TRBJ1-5,CATHRGGSNQPQHF,TGTGCCACCCACAGGGGGGGTAGCAATCAGCCCCAGCATTTT
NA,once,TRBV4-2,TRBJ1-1,CASSQENAKRAFF,TGTGCCAGCAGCCAAGAGAACGCCAAGCGAGCTTTCTTT
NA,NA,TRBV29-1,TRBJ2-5,CSVVGGAETQYF,TGCAGCGTTGTCGGGGGCGCGGAGACCCAGTACTTC
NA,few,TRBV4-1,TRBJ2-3,CASSHYQGTDTQYF,TGCGCCAGCAGCCATTATCAGGGGACAGATACGCAGTATTTT
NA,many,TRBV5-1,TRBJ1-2,CASSPDDPPGRYTF,TGCGCCAGCAGCCCTGATGATCCCCCGGGACGCTACACCTTC
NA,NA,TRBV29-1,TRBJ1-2,CSVGQGGNYGYTF,TGCAGCGTTGGGCAGGGAGGCAACTATGGCTACACCTTC
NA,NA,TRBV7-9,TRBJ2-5,CASSPGAGWETQYF,TGTGCCAGCAGCCCCGGGGCAGGCTGGGAGACCCAGTACTTC
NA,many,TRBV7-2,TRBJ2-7,CATHQRGPHYEQYF,TGTGCCACCCACCAAAGGGGCCCGCATTACGAGCAGTACTTC
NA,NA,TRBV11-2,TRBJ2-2,CASSLGENRVPGELFF,TGTGCCAGCAGCCTCGGGGAAAACAGGGTCCCCGGGGAGCTGTTTTTT
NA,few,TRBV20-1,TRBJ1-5,CSASGGTIDQPQHF,TGCAGTGCTAGTGGCGGGACCATCGATCAGCCCCAGCATTTT
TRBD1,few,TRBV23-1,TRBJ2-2,CASTPGQGASGELFF,TGCGCCAGCACCCCGGGACAGGGGGCTTCCGGGGAGCTGTTTTTT
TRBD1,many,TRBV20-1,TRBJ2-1,CSAPRTGLGSYNEQFF,TGCAGTGCCCCCAGGACAGGGCTTGGGTCCTACAATGAGCAGTTCTTC